This T cell receptor beta chain was sequenced during a study of Graves' ophthalmopathy and Graves' hyperthyroidism listed by TCRdb under 2018. In the study overall: Peripheral blood was collected before any treatment was given, at the time of initial diagnosis. The study used TCR beta repertoire signatures to distinguish Graves' ophthalmopathy from Graves' hyperthyroidism and to predict progression to ophthalmopathy. In total, over 130 blood samples were TCR-sequenced: roughly 45 ophthalmopathy, roughly 80 hyperthyroidism and some 17 hyperthyroidism-to-ophthalmopathy patients. To explore V-J signatures that distinguish ophthalmopathy from hyperthyroidism, a discovery set of around 100 patients was enrolled, made up of around 44 with ophthalmopathy and fewer than 60 with stable hyperthyroidism. An independent validation cohort comprised under 20 hyperthyroidism patients and roughly 15 patients who later progressed from hyperthyroidism to ophthalmopathy. In roughly six hyperthyroidism patients, the T-cell repertoires found in thyroid tissue were compared with those found in blood. Once sampling was done, hyperthyroidism patients were given methimazole at a starting dose of 30 mg daily, while ophthalmopathy patients were given high-dose intravenous methylprednisolone. The 90 to 100 discovery patients were randomly split 7:3 into training and test sets.

Study-wide findings and limitations: No statistical method was used to predetermine the sample size, and group allocation was not hidden from the investigators. In validation, the model predicted ophthalmopathy progression with more than 55% sensitivity and roughly 72% specificity; around twelve predicted patients were CT-confirmed with GO in a median of approximately 6.5 months. Most of the expanded thyroid clonotypes with a frequency above 0.001 were also detected in blood, and it was suggested that the thyroid immune response may be reflected by blood repertoires. The 13-signature model separated ophthalmopathy from stable hyperthyroidism with roughly 89% sensitivity and approximately 81% specificity in cross-validation, and 80%/75% in the test set.

Taken from cysteine to phenylalanine, the CDR3 has 14 residues. Only the CDR3 part of the read is kept: 42 bases, read in frame from the first base. The V end gives up 5 bases and the J end 5 bases, leaving 8 bases in the junction not matched to a gene. This clonotype was found many times. Its antigen is still unknown. No base quality information exists; no much larger clone differs at one position. Hyperthyroidism was defined as stable when no progression to ophthalmopathy occurred within 18 months of follow-up. Hyperthyroidism patients were newly diagnosed, with disease duration under 2 months, and aged 18 to 65 years. Anyone with other autoimmune diseases, uncontrolled infections, pregnancy or lactation was excluded from the study. Clinical symptoms, serum thyroxine, TRAb, thyroid ultrasound and orbital computed tomography formed the basis of the diagnosis. Using Ficoll-Paque density gradient centrifugation, PBMCs were isolated from about 9.4 ml of fresh peripheral blood. Total RNA was extracted using Trizol reagent, and RNA quality was checked on an Agilent 2100 Bioanalyzer.

For repertoire sequencing, the TCR beta CDR3 regions were amplified from RNA transcripts. HTBI primers and the Qiagen OneStep RT-PCR kit were used in a first-round RT-PCR, which was followed by a second-round multiplex PCR, size selection and purification. Sequencing of the libraries was carried out on an Illumina HiSeq2000 in paired-end mode with 100 bp reads. As for the authors' bioinformatics: SOAPnuke was used to process the reads, throwing out any read that had adapters, had uncalled bases, had a mean Phred below 15, or lacked an exact constant-primer or identifier match. COPE v1.2.5 was used to merge high-quality paired reads. Each unique nucleotide sequence was defined as a clonotype, and clonotypes were aligned to IMGT TRB V, D and J references with MiTCR v1.1. The analysis was limited to V-J combinations with a frequency above 0.0001, which together covered around 99% of the repertoires. A TCR clonal expansion and chaos score per V-J combination was defined as the ratio of F50 clonal expansion to chaos observed in the TCRdist matrix. Welch's t-statistics and random forest were used to reduce features to 10 to 15 V-J combinations, which were fed into a naive Bayes classifier. The Morisita-Horn index was used to measure how similar the thyroid and blood repertoires were. Clones were called with MiXCR by TCRdb after fastp trimmed the public reads at Q25, and only in-frame beta chains were retained. Identical CDR3 protein sequences are pooled into one entry, listed with their most common genes and DNA. These V and J calls derive from TCRdb rather than the authors' analysis. The sample table holds fewer than 650,000 distinct CDR3 sequences, of which about a fifth were seen once. The leading ten clones occupy 7.1% of the sample.

The sequencing sample was made of peripheral blood. The TCR comes from a woman aged 18-29 years with stable Graves' hyperthyroidism. Some clones in this sample may be carry-over from other donors' samples. Donor details come from another sample of the same person, matched by shared clones. This chain is built from TRBV12-3 or TRBV12-4 and TRBJ2-5, and TRBD2 matches 7 of the central bases. CDR3 sequence: CASSREEGVETQYF. The nucleotide sequence reads as follows: TGTGCCAGCAGTCGGGAGGAAGGGGTTGAGACCCAGTACTTC.